The 27 T cell receptor beta chains below were found in one sample sequenced in a study of T cell clonality in common variable immunodeficiency. Assay used: immunoSEQ multiplex PCR; TCRdb lists only in-frame clones, some missing. Found here are 30,000 to 35,000 clones, no singletons; the ten largest cover about 4.5%. Sequencing used peripheral blood mononuclear cells. All receptors derive from a person aged 18 to 70 in good health.

This clone was detected ten times or more. Sequencing ends 3 residues short of the CDR3 end; the germline J gene provides the rest. The genes are TRBV30 and TRBJ1-2, with 7 bases that match TRBD1. This CDR3 comprises 16 residues. CDR1 and CDR2 from the germline V gene are GTSNPN and SVGIG (reference sequence). Unmatched junction bases numbered 13, after V lost 5 bases and J lost 1 base. CDR3 protein: CAWSGTADLINYGYTF. The CDR3 bases that were read are TGTGCCTGGTCCGGGACAGCCGACCTTATTAACTATGGC.

In this sample, this clone turned up many times. The read comes to an end 3 residues before the CDR3 does, leaving the germline J gene to fill in the end. V is TRBV7-9 and J is TRBJ2-5; TRBD2 agrees at 9 bases. Per germline, CDR1 SEHNR and CDR2 FQNEAQ (reference sequence). V trimming: 4 bases; J trimming: 5 bases; junction bases outside the gene matches: 2. The CDR3 sequence is 13 residues long. The CDR3 sequence: CASSSGLAETQYF. Partial CDR3 DNA: TGTGCCAGCAGCTCAGGACTAGCGGAGACC.

Many counts were recorded for this clone. The read ends 3 residues early relative to the CDR3; the germline J gene fills the gap. V usage is TRBV20-1 and J usage is TRBJ2-7; tentative D call: TRBD2 (5 bases). CDR3 length equals 12 residues. Germline V gene sequence: CDR1 DFQATT, CDR2 SNEGSKA (reference sequence). The V end lost 6 bases, the J end lost 6 bases, and 15 bases lay between the germline ends. Incomplete CDR3 DNA: TGCAGTGCACTAGGTCCATCAGGCGAG. The encoded protein is CSALGPSGE. The full CDR3 protein reads CSALGPSGEQYF.

This clone was detected ten times or more. From the germline J gene comes the end of the CDR3, since the read stops 3 residues before it. This sequence joins TRBV5-6 and TRBJ2-7; tentatively, D is TRBD1 (6 bases). The CDR3 covers 14 residues. The V gene's germline CDR1 is SGHDT and CDR2 YYEEEE. With 4 bases removed from V and 2 bases from J, the gap between germline ends came to 13 bases. The DNA read from the CDR3 is TGTGCCAGCAGCGAACCGGGACAAACCTACGAG. This encodes CASSEPGQTYE. The whole CDR3 sequence is CASSEPGQTYEQYF.

This clone was counted between two and nine times. The DNA ends 3 residues before the CDR3 does, and the rest of the CDR3 is filled in from the germline J gene. V gene TRBV10-3 combines with J gene TRBJ2-7, with unresolved D. V was shortened by 3 bases and J by 4 bases, with 4 bases between the two germline ends. Germline V CDR1 and CDR2: ENHRY, SYGVKD. The CDR3 covers 11 residues. The CDR3 here is CAISDTYEQYF. CDR3 DNA, as far as it was read: TGTGCCATCAGTGATACTTACGAG.

In its sample, this clone was seen a few times. The read is 3 residues too short to cover the CDR3 end, so that end is filled in from the germline J gene. V gene TRBV11-3 combines with J gene TRBJ2-7, with TRBD2 identical over 8 bases. Germline V CDR1 and CDR2: SGHNT, YENEEA. With 3 bases clipped from V and 3 bases from J, the junction kept 7 bases outside the gene matches. The CDR3 extends over 15 amino acids. The CDR3 protein is CASSFGGTRGYEQYF. The CDR3 DNA, read in part, is TGTGCCAGCAGCTTTGGCGGGACTAGGGGCTACGAG.

This clone was observed a few times. Coverage ceases 3 residues before the CDR3 finishes, and the germline J gene fills in the end. The chain joins TRBV20-1 to TRBJ2-7, with TRBD2 matching over 7 bases. The CDR3 is 15 residues long. In germline, CDR1 is DFQATT, CDR2 SNEGSKA (reference sequence). V shed 3 bases, J shed 5 bases, and the junction held 13 bases outside the gene matches. The DNA read from the CDR3 is TGCAGTGCTAGGCCTCGCGGGGGAGCTGGCCACGAG. Amino acids: CSARPRGGAGHE. The CDR3, in full, reads CSARPRGGAGHEQYF.

This clone was observed many times. The CDR3 spells CASSFRMQETQYF. CDR3 DNA, as far as it was read: TGCGCCAGCAGCTTCAGGATGCAAGAGACC. The rearrangement links TRBV5-1 to TRBJ2-5; D is ambiguous. The read ends 3 residues early relative to the CDR3; the germline J gene fills the gap. Germline CDR1 SGHRS, CDR2 YFSETQ. Trimming removed 2 bases from V and 2 bases from J, with 7 bases in between. The CDR3 is 13 residues long.

This clone occurred many times. The read halts 3 residues ahead of the CDR3 end, with the missing end drawn from the germline J gene. This rearrangement joins TRBV19 to TRBJ2-7, with unresolved D. This CDR3 has 14 amino acids. Per the germline V gene, CDR1 is LNHDA and CDR2 is SQIVND (reference sequence). Between the trimmed V and J ends, which lost 3 bases and 1 base, there was a span of 10 bases. CDR3 region: CASSIGLESYEQYF. The covered CDR3 bases are TGTGCCAGTAGTATCGGGTTAGAGTCCTACGAG.

In its sample, this clone was seen many times. The sequenced fragment ends 3 residues before the CDR3 boundary, so the rest is inferred from the germline J gene. This rearrangement joins TRBV19 to TRBJ2-5; D might be TRBD1 (8 bases). V was pared by 5 bases and J by 5 bases, with 21 bases between. Germline CDR1 and CDR2: LNHDA and SQIVND (reference sequence). The CDR3 totals 16 residues. Incomplete CDR3 DNA: TGTGCCAGTAGTGTCGTACAGGGGGGGCTCTGGGAGACC. It translates to CASSVVQGGLWET. The full-length CDR3 reads as CASSVVQGGLWETQYF.

This clone was detected ten times or more. From the germline J gene comes the end of the CDR3, since the read stops 3 residues before it. The chain uses TRBV6-4 and TRBJ2-1; D not certain. V was clipped by 5 bases and J by 0 bases, with 11 bases between them. The CDR3 spans 15 residues. CDR1 and CDR2 (germline): MRHNA, SNTAGT. The CDR3 bases that were read are TGTGCCAGCAGTTTGGTACAAGGCTCCTACAATGAG. It encodes CASSLVQGSYNE. The CDR3 reads in full as CASSLVQGSYNEQFF.

This clone was picked up many times. The read stops 3 residues short of the end of the CDR3; the missing end is completed from the germline J gene. V gene TRBV18 combines with J gene TRBJ2-1, with TRBD1 identical over 8 bases. CDR3 length equals 15 residues. V trimming: 3 bases; J trimming: 3 bases; junction bases outside the gene matches: 4. Germline CDR1 KGHSH, CDR2 LQKENI. The CDR3 spells CASSPGQVLYNEQFF. CDR3 bases read: TGTGCCAGCTCACCGGGACAGGTTCTCTACAATGAG.

This clone was found many times. The CDR3 goes on 3 residues after the read ends, and that part is filled in from the germline J gene. Different DNA sequences within this sample yield the same CDR3. V and J are TRBV20-1 and TRBJ1-1; D remains ambiguous. CDR1 is DFQATT, CDR2 SNEGSKA, per germline (reference sequence). V gave up 4 bases and J gave up 1 base, with 7 bases separating them. The CDR3 covers 12 residues. The CDR3 protein is CSAMGPNTEAFF. Incomplete CDR3 DNA: TGCAGTGCTATGGGCCCGAACACTGAA.

On this clone: The CDR3 extends 3 residues past the end of the read, so its final part is completed from the germline J gene. The chain carries TRBV7-9 and TRBJ2-5; D gene unclear. Germline V lookup: CDR1 SEHNR, CDR2 FQNEAQ (reference sequence). Trimming shortened V by 1 base and J by 1 base, and 7 bases separated the two germline ends. The CDR3 sequence is 14 residues long. CDR3 residues: CASSLGQGQETQYF. The sequenced part of the CDR3 DNA is TGTGCCAGCAGCTTAGGCCAAGGCCAAGAGACC.

This clone appeared many times. The DNA read from the CDR3 is TGTGCCAGTAGTCTCCGACAGGAAGAGACC. Translation gives CASSLRQEET. The full CDR3 is CASSLRQEETQYF. V is TRBV19 and J is TRBJ2-5; possibly TRBD1 for D (6 bases). The CDR3 end is not reached by the read, which stops 3 residues before it; the germline J gene fills it in. V was trimmed by 5 bases and J by 3 bases, leaving 10 bases between them. Germline values: CDR1 LNHDA, CDR2 SQIVND (reference sequence). This CDR3 spans 13 amino acids. Combining the CDR3 with reference TRBV19 and TRBJ2-5 gives the whole variable domain DGGITQSPKYLFRKEGQNVTLSCEQNLNHDAMYWYRQDPGQGLRLIYYSQIVNDFQKGDIAEGYSVSREKKESFPLTVTSAQKNPTAFYLCASSLRQEETQYFGPGTRLLVL.

In its sample, this clone was seen many times. The CDR3 is cut off 3 residues early in the read; its end comes from the germline J gene. The rearrangement joins TRBV5-4 to TRBJ2-3; 10 bases match TRBD2. The germline CDR1 and CDR2 sequences are SGHNT and YYREEE (reference sequence). This CDR3 is built from 16 residues. V gave up 0 bases and J gave up 5 bases; unmatched junction bases: 6. This chain's CDR3 is CASSLAPGLAIDTQYF. CDR3 DNA, as far as it was read: TGTGCCAGCAGCTTGGCCCCGGGACTAGCGATAGATACG.

Details on this clone: The read gets to within 3 residues of the CDR3 end, and the germline J gene fills in the rest. This chain uses TRBV7-9 with TRBJ2-1; tentative D call: TRBD1 (5 bases). The CDR3 covers 14 residues. The V end lost 3 bases, the J end lost 5 bases, and 11 bases lay between the germline ends. Per the germline V gene, CDR1 is SEHNR and CDR2 is FQNEAQ (reference sequence). CDR3 DNA, as far as it was read: TGTGCCAGCAGCTTTTCAACAGGCGACAATGAG. Amino acids: CASSFSTGDNE. In full, the CDR3 is CASSFSTGDNEQFF.

The table lists this clone with many counts. The DNA read from the CDR3 is TGTGCCAGCAGCGCCCTAACAACTAATGAAAAA. Its translation is CASSALTTNEK. The whole CDR3 protein reads CASSALTTNEKLFF. This sequence joins TRBV2 and TRBJ1-4; D is undetermined. The read falls 3 residues short of the CDR3 end, and the missing part is taken from the germline J gene. Germline V gives CDR1 SNHLY, CDR2 FYNNEI. Trimming took off 6 bases at V and 0 bases at J, with 8 bases between the two ends. The CDR3 is 14 amino acids.

Turning to this clone: The read ends 3 residues early relative to the CDR3; the germline J gene fills the gap. The J gene is TRBJ2-3, the V gene TRBV19; 9 bases are a match to TRBD2. The CDR3 runs to 16 residues. CDR1 is LNHDA, CDR2 SQIVND, per germline (reference sequence). Trimming at V came to 6 bases and at J to 5 bases, leaving 12 bases not matched to a gene. The CDR3 region is CASSDRGGRAGDTQYF. The CDR3 DNA, read in part, is TGTGCCAGTAGCGATCGCGGCGGGAGGGCTGGAGATACG.

In this sample, this clone turned up many times. Read sequence stops 3 residues before the CDR3 end, and the germline J gene provides the missing end. The chain uses TRBV7-9 and TRBJ2-4; TRBD1 matches at 7 bases. The CDR3 consists of 13 residues. Per the germline V gene, CDR1 is SEHNR and CDR2 is FQNEAQ (reference sequence). The CDR3 bases that were read are TGTGCCAGCAGCCTGACGGAACAGGGGACT. Amino acid sequence: CASSLTEQGT. The full CDR3 protein is CASSLTEQGTQYF.

A few counts support this clone. The part of the CDR3 DNA that was read is TGTGCCAGCAGCCCGGGGGTCTCTCCTCTTAGC. This gives the protein CASSPGVSPLS. The full CDR3 protein is CASSPGVSPLSYTF. The rearrangement links TRBV11-3 to TRBJ1-2; D might be TRBD1 (5 bases). The CDR3 is cut off 3 residues early in the read; its end comes from the germline J gene. This CDR3 has 14 residues. Germline V CDR1 and CDR2: SGHNT, YENEEA.

This clone was counted at least ten times. Sequencing ends 3 residues short of the CDR3 end; the germline J gene provides the rest. The chain recombines TRBV19 with TRBJ2-2; TRBD2 agrees at 8 bases. Germline V gene sequence: CDR1 LNHDA, CDR2 SQIVND (reference sequence). J was trimmed by 10 bases and V by 5 bases; bases with no gene match: 21. This CDR3 has 18 residues. The CDR3 protein is CASSPGRGAGVSPVELFF. CDR3 bases read: TGTGCCAGTAGTCCCGGACGGGGAGCGGGAGTTTCACCGGTGGAG. The variable domain in full, completed from reference TRBV19 and TRBJ2-2, reads DGGITQSPKYLFRKEGQNVTLSCEQNLNHDAMYWYRQDPGQGLRLIYYSQIVNDFQKGDIAEGYSVSREKKESFPLTVTSAQKNPTAFYLCASSPGRGAGVSPVELFFGEGSRLTVL.

There are many counts of this clone. From the germline J gene comes the end of the CDR3, since the read stops 3 residues before it. This rearrangement joins TRBV20-1 to TRBJ2-2; no definite D call. Germline V gives CDR1 DFQATT, CDR2 SNEGSKA (reference sequence). The CDR3 sequence is 14 residues long. The V end lost 5 bases, the J end lost 5 bases, and 15 bases lay between the germline ends. The CDR3 bases that were read are TGCAGTGCTGCACTAAAGGAAGTAACCGGGGAG. Residues: CSAALKEVTGE. The whole CDR3 is CSAALKEVTGELFF.

This clone was observed many times. The read terminates 3 residues ahead of where the CDR3 ends, so the germline J gene completes it. The chain uses TRBV7-8 and TRBJ2-7, with 7 bases identical to TRBD2. Trimming removed 8 bases from V and 0 bases from J; junction bases left unmatched: 10. The CDR3 totals 15 residues. CDR1 and CDR2 (germline): SGHVS, FQNEAQ. This CDR3 is CASDTSGGSSYEQYF. The sequenced CDR3 bases are TGTGCCAGCGATACTTCCGGGGGGAGCTCCTACGAG. Based on the CDR3 plus reference TRBV7-8 and TRBJ2-7, the full variable domain is GAGVSQSPRYKVAKRGQDVALRCDPISGHVSLFWYQQALGQGPEFLTYFQNEAQLDKSGLPSDRFFAERPEGSVSTLKIQRTQQEDSAVYLCASDTSGGSSYEQYFGPGTRLTVT.

This clone has a count of ten or more. The DNA ends 3 residues before the CDR3 does, and the rest of the CDR3 is filled in from the germline J gene. The chain links TRBV7-9 to TRBJ1-1, with 7 positions matching TRBD1. CDR1 and CDR2 from the germline V gene are SEHNR and FQNEAQ (reference sequence). CDR3 size: 13 residues. The CDR3 reads CASTRGGGIEAFF. The sequenced CDR3 bases are TGTGCCAGCACGCGGGGAGGGGGCATAGAA.

As to this clone: The read stops 3 residues short of the end of the CDR3; the missing end is completed from the germline J gene. The chain combines TRBV19 with TRBJ1-2, with D perhaps matching TRBD1 (5 bases). The CDR3 runs to 14 residues. Germline V gene data show CDR1 as LNHDA and CDR2 as SQIVND (reference sequence). CDR3 amino acids: CASRGTRRFNDYTF. CDR3 DNA, as far as it was read: TGTGCCAGTAGGGGGACTAGACGCTTCAATGAC.

CDR3 in amino acids: CATRLPGQGTATNEKLFF. CDR3 bases read: TGTGCCACCCGCCTACCGGGACAGGGGACCGCAACTAATGAAAAG. The chain couples TRBV19 to TRBJ2-2; TRBD1 agrees at 10 bases. The sequence runs out 3 residues before the end of the CDR3; the remainder is reconstructed from the germline J gene. Germline-derived CDR1 and CDR2 are LNHDA and SQIVND (reference sequence). The CDR3 has 18 residues.